This T cell receptor (beta chain) stems from a study of blood T cell repertoires in COVID-19. In the study overall: T cells, B-cell-depleted T cells, or PBMCs provided the cDNA or gDNA that served as material.

Generated by immunoSEQ multiplex PCR, the TCRdb table keeps only in-frame clones and is missing some. The repertoire holds about 310,000 clones, with around nine tenths as singletons. Trimming took 0 bases from V and 1 from J; bases not matched to a gene: 6. Germline V gene data show CDR1 as LGHNA and CDR2 as YNFKEQ. The CDR3 is 16 amino acids. The specimen sequenced was peripheral blood. This sequence was found in a middle-aged man with active or convalescent COVID-19. The rearrangement uses TRBV4-2 and TRBJ2-7; 7 bases agree with TRBD2. The CDR3 region is CASSQDETGGSYEQYF. In DNA, the CDR3 is TGTGCCAGCAGCCAAGATGAAACGGGAGGTTCCTACGAGCAGTACTTC.